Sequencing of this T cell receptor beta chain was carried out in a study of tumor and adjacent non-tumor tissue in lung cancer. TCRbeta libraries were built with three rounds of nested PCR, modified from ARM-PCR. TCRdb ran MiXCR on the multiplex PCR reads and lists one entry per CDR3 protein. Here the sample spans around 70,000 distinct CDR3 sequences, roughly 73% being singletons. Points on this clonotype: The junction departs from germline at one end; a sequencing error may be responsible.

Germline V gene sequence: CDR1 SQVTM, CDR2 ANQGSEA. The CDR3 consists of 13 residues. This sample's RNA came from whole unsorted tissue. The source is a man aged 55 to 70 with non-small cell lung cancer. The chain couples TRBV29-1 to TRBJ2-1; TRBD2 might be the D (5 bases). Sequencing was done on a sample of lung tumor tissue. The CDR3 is CSARAQQGNEEFF. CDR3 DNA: TGCAGCGCGCGGGCGCAACAAGGGAATGAGGAGTTCTTT.